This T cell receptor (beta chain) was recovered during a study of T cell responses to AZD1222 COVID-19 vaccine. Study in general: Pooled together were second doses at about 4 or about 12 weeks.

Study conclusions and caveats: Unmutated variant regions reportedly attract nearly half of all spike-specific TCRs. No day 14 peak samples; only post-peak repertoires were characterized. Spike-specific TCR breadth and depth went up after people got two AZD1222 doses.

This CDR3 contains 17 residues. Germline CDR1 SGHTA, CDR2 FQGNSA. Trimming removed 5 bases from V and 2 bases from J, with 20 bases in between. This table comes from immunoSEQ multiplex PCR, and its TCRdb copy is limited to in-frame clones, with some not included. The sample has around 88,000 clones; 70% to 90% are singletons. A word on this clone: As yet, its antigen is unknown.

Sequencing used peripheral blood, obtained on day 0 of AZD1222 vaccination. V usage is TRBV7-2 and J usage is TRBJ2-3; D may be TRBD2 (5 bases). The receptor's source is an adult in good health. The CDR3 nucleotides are TGTGCCAGCAGCCTAAGGGAGCTCCGGACCGTCACAGATACGCAGTATTTT. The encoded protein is CASSLRELRTVTDTQYF.